This T cell receptor beta chain was recorded in a study of blood T cell repertoires in COVID-19. CDR3 length: 14 amino acids. CDR1 SGDLS and CDR2 YYNGEE come from the germline V gene. V was shortened by 1 base and J by 8 bases, with 12 bases between the two germline ends. Authors' analysis steps: Cell counts per sample came from amplifying reference gene primers. Sequencing was performed with immunoSEQ multiplex PCR; in TCRdb, only in-frame clones are kept and a portion is missing. V, J and clone size were drawn from that table, and D and trimming were deduced from the DNA. This sample has over 300,000 clones, with around 89% found just once. Participant ages covered about 18 to 89 years across approximately 25 US areas.

The source material was PBMCs or T cells enriched from blood (not recorded which). The source is a woman in her 30s with acute COVID-19. The genes are TRBV9 and TRBJ1-4; no reliable D call. Here the CDR3 DNA reads TGTGCCAGCAGCGTAAGGAGCGGTGCGGAAAAACTGTTTTTT. Translated: CASSVRSGAEKLFF.